The present entry profiles one T cell receptor (beta chain) with its context. This CDR3 region has 15 residues. Trimming removed 1 base from V and 6 bases from J, with 13 bases in between. CDR1 is KGHDR and CDR2 is SFDVKD in the germline V gene. In the original analysis: Estimation of nucleated cell counts relied on the amplification of reference gene primers. Clones were sequenced by immunoSEQ multiplex PCR, and TCRdb holds only the in-frame ones, with some missing. Clone size and the V and J calls come from that table; the DNA yielded D and trimming. The sample holds under 80,000 clones, approximately 83% seen once. The record originates from a study of blood T cell repertoires in COVID-19. Study as a whole: Acute and convalescent COVID-19 specimens originated in the United States, Italy and Spain. T cells, B-cell-depleted T cells, or PBMCs supplied cDNA or gDNA.

This sequence was found in a man older than 75 with acute or convalescent COVID-19. Sequencing was done on a sample of peripheral blood. The chain is built from TRBV24-1 and TRBJ2-3; D is perhaps TRBD1 (6 bases). In nucleotides, the CDR3 is TGTGCCACCAGTGATTTACAAACAGGGAAGGATACGCAGTATTTT. Amino acid sequence: CATSDLQTGKDTQYF.